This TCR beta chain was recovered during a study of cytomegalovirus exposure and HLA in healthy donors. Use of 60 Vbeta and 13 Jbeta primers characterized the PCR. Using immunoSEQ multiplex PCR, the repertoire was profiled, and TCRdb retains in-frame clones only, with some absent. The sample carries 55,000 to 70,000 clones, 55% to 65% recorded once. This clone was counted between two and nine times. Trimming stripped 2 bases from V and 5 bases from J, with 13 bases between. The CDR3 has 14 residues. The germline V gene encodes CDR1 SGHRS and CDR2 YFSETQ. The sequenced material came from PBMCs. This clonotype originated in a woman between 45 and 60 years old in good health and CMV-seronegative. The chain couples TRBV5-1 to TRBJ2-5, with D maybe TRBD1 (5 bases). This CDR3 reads CASSFTGQAETQYF. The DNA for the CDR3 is TGCGCCAGCAGCTTTACAGGCCAGGCGGAGACCCAGTACTTC.